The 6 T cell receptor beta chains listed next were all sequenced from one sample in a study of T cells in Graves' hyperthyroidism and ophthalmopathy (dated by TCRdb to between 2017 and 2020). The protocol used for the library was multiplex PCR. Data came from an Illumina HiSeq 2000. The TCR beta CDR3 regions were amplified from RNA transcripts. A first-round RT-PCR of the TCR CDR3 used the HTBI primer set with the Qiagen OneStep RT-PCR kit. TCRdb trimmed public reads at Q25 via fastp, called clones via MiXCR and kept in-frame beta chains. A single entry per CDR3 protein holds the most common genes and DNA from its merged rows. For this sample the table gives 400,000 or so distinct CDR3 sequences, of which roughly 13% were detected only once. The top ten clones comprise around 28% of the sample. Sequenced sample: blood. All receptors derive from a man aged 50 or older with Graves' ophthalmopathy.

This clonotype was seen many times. In nucleotides, the CDR3 is TGTGCCAGCGGGTCCCATGAGACGGACAATCAGCCCCAGCATTTT. Residues: CASGSHETDNQPQHF. V usage is TRBV3-1 and J usage is TRBJ1-5; no clear D. In germline, CDR1 is LGHDT, CDR2 YNNKEL (reference sequence). The CDR3 extends over 15 amino acids. Trimming left V 8 bases short and J 3 bases short, with 17 bases between.

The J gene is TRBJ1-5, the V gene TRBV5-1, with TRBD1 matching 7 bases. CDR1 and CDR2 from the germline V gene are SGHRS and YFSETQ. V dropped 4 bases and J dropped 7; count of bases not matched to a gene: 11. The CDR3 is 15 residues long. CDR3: CASSINGQVGQPQHF. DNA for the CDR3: TGCGCCAGCAGCATTAATGGACAGGTTGGCCAGCCCCAGCATTTT.

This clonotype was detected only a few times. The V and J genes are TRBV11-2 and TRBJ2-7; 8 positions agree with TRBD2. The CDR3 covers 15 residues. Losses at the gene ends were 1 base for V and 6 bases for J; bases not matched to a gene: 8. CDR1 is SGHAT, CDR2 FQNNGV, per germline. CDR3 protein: CASSLVTSGSGEQYF. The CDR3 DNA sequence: TGTGCCAGCAGCTTAGTCACCAGCGGGAGTGGCGAGCAGTACTTC.

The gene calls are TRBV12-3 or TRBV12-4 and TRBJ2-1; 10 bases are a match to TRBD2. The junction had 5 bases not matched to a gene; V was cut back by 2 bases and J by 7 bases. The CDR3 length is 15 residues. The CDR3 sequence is CASSLPSGSSNEQFF. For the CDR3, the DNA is TGTGCCAGCAGTTTACCTAGCGGGAGTTCGAATGAGCAGTTCTTC.

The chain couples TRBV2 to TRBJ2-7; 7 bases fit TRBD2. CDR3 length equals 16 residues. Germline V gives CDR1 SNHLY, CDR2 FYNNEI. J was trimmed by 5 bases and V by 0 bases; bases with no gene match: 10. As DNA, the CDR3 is TGTGCCAGCAGTGAAGCGTGGGGCGGGAGTTTCGACGAGCAGTACTTC. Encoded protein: CASSEAWGGSFDEQYF. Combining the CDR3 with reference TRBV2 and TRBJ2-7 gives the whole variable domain EPEVTQTPSHQVTQMGQEVILRCVPISNHLYFYWYRQILGQKVEFLVSFYNNEISEKSEIFDDQFSVERPDGSNFTLKIRSTKLEDSAMYFCASSEAWGGSFDEQYFGPGTRLTVT.

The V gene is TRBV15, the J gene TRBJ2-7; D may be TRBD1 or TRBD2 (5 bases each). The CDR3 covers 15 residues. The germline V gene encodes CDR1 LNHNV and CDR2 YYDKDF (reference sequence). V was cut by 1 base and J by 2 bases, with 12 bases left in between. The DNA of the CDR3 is TGTGCCACCAGCAGAGCCGGGACGGGACCCTACGAGCAGTACTTC. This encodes CATSRAGTGPYEQYF.